The 9 T cell receptor beta chains below all came from one sample that was sequenced in a study of control samples from healthy donors and cancer patients (TCRdb year 2020). To prepare the library, the immunoSEQ multiplex PCR assay was applied. Held by TCRdb, this immuneACCESS table contains in-frame sequences only and omits some clones. Under half of the omission traces to an unresolved V gene where checked; the cause of the rest is unknown. The sample table holds 35,000 to 55,000 clones, of which less than 95% were seen once. The top ten constitute 20% to 25% of the sample. Sequencing input: PBMCs. The receptor source for this set is a middle-aged woman with head and neck cancer.

V is TRBV2 and J is TRBJ1-2; maybe TRBD1 (5 bases). Per germline, CDR1 SNHLY and CDR2 FYNNEI. There are 11 residues in the CDR3. V dropped 1 base and J dropped 12 bases, with 9 bases sitting between them. Here the CDR3 reads CASSEVRGNTF. CDR3 DNA sequence: TGTGCCAGCAGTGAAGTTCGGGGGAACACCTTC.

Comments on this clone: One end of the junction does not line up with germline, which may come from a read error. The CDR3 spells CASTQAPGIPGNTIYF. The CDR3 DNA reads TGCGCCAGCACCCAAGCGCCGGGGATCCCTGGAAACACCATATATTTT. V usage is TRBV4-1 and J usage is TRBJ1-3; no definite D call. Germline V CDR1 and CDR2: MGHRA, YSYEKL. CDR3 size: 16 residues.

This clone was counted only a few times. This chain connects TRBV2 to TRBJ1-1, with D unresolved. Looked up from germline, CDR1 is SNHLY and CDR2 is FYNNEI. The CDR3 has 14 residues. V dropped 5 bases and J dropped 0 bases, with 10 bases sitting between them. CDR3 residues: CASSKPNLNTEAFF. Written as DNA, the CDR3 is TGTGCCAGCAGTAAACCGAACCTGAACACTGAAGCTTTCTTT. Filled out from reference TRBV2 and TRBJ1-1, the complete variable domain reads EPEVTQTPSHQVTQMGQEVILRCVPISNHLYFYWYRQILGQKVEFLVSFYNNEISEKSEIFDDQFSVERPDGSNFTLKIRSTKLEDSAMYFCASSKPNLNTEAFFGQGTRLTVV.

The rearrangement links TRBV5-4 to TRBJ1-2, with 7 bases lining up with TRBD1. CDR1 is SGHNT and CDR2 is YYREEE in the germline V gene (reference sequence). With 3 bases clipped from V and 5 bases from J, the junction kept 7 bases outside the gene matches. The CDR3 has 14 residues. The CDR3 loop reads CASSSGQKEYGYTF. Here the CDR3 DNA reads TGTGCCAGCAGCTCGGGACAGAAGGAGTATGGCTACACCTTC.

V usage is TRBV5-5 and J usage is TRBJ2-1; the match to TRBD2 covers 11 bases. The J segment lost 3 bases and the V segment lost 2 bases, leaving 1 base of the junction unmatched. The germline V gene has CDR1 SGHKS and CDR2 YYEKEE (reference sequence). The CDR3 spans 15 residues. CDR3 residues: CASSFTSGGYNEQFF. The DNA of the CDR3 is TGTGCCAGCAGCTTTACTAGCGGGGGCTACAATGAGCAGTTCTTC.

The chain couples TRBV27 to TRBJ1-1, with TRBD1 identical over 9 bases. This CDR3 comprises 19 residues. V shed 0 bases and J 4 bases; nucleotides not matched to a gene: 15. Per the germline V gene, CDR1 is MNHEY and CDR2 is SMNVEV (reference sequence). The CDR3 DNA reads TGTGCCAGCAGTTTATCTGATAACCGGGACAGGGAATGGGGCACTGAAGCTTTCTTT. Translated, it gives CASSLSDNRDREWGTEAFF.

This rearrangement joins TRBV14 to TRBJ2-3; 8 bases are shared with TRBD1. The germline V gene has CDR1 SGHDN and CDR2 FVKESK. The CDR3 runs to 14 residues. V dropped 5 bases and J dropped 5; count of bases not matched to a gene: 6. The CDR3 DNA reads as TGTGCCAGCAGCGTCAGGGGGCGGGGAGATACGCAGTATTTT. Translation gives CASSVRGRGDTQYF.

This sequence joins TRBV15 and TRBJ2-6; D is uncertain. In germline, CDR1 is LNHNV, CDR2 YYDKDF (reference sequence). The V and J ends lost 4 bases and 0 bases respectively, with 4 bases between them. The CDR3 sequence is 14 residues long. The CDR3 nucleotides read TGTGCCACCAGCATCCGCTCTGGGGCCAACGTCCTGACTTTC. Its translation is CATSIRSGANVLTF.

Comments on this clone: Other DNA sequences in the sample encode the same CDR3. The chain uses TRBV29-1 and TRBJ1-2; 8 bases map to TRBD1. The CDR3 extends over 13 amino acids. The trim removed 6 bases at V and 0 bases at J, leaving 3 bases unmatched. From germline, CDR1 is SQVTM and CDR2 ANQGSEA. CDR3 sequence: CSVRTGSNYGYTF. As DNA, the CDR3 is TGCAGCGTCCGGACAGGGTCTAACTATGGCTACACCTTC.